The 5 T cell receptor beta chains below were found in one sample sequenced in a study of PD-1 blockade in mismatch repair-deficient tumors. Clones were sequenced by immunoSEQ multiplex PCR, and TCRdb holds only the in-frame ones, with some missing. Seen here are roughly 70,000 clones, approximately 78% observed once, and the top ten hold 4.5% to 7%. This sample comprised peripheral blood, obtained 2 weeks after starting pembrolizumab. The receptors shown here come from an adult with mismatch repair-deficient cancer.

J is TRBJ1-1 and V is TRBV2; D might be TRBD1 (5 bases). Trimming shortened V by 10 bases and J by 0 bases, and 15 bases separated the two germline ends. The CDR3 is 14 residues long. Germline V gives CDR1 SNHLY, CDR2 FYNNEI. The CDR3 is CATLLGGVNTEAFF. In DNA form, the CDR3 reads TGTGCCACCCTACTCGGGGGGGTGAACACTGAAGCTTTCTTT.

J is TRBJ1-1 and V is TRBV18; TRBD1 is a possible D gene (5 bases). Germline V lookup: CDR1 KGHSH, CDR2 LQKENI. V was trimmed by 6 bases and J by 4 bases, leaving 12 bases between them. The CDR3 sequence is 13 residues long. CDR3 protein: CASSAGRGTEAFF. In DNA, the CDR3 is TGTGCCAGCTCGGCGGGTAGGGGCACTGAAGCTTTCTTT.

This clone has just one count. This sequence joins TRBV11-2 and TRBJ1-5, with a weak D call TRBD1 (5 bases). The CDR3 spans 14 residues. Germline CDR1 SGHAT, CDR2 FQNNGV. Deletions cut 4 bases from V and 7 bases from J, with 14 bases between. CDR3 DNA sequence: TGTGCCAGCAGCTCCGGGACGATGGGGCAGCCCCAGCATTTT. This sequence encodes CASSSGTMGQPQHF.

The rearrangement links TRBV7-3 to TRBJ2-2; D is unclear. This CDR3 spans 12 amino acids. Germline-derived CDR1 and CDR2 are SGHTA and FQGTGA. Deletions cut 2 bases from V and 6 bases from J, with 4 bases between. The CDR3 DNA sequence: TGTGCCAGCAGCTTAGACGCCGGGGAGCTGTTTTTT. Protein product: CASSLDAGELFF.

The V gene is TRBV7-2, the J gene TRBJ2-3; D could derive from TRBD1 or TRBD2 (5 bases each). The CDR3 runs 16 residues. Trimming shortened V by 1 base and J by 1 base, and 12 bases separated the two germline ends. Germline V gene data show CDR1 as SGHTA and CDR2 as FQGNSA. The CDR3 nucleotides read TGTGCCAGCAGCTTAGAGGGGAGTAGGGGCACAGATACGCAGTATTTT. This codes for CASSLEGSRGTDTQYF.